The 21 T cell receptor beta chains below were found in one sample sequenced in a study of blood T cells in healthy people across ages. For the second PCR, which ran for about 6 to 11 cycles, a sample-barcoded 5' primer and a J-beta primer mix were used. TCRdb recomputed calls from the 5' RACE reads with MiXCR, one row per CDR3 protein. The table shows around 900,000 distinct CDR3 sequences, with around 54% occurring only once. The sample was blood. The receptors originated from a woman aged 60-75 years in good health.

The CDR3 region is CASSFGGWNQPQHF. The CDR3, as DNA: TGTGCCAGCAGTTTCGGGGGTTGGAATCAGCCCCAGCATTTT. V and J are TRBV28 and TRBJ1-5; D might be TRBD1 (5 bases). The CDR3 has 14 residues. V lost 3 bases and J 4 bases, leaving 10 bases between the germline ends. From germline, CDR1 is MDHEN and CDR2 SYDVKM.

The chain carries TRBV12-3 or TRBV12-4 and TRBJ2-7; 10 bases agree with TRBD2. The J segment lost 3 bases and the V segment lost 6 bases, leaving 8 bases of the junction unmatched. This CDR3 region has 15 residues. The CDR3 nucleotides read TGTGCCAGCAGCCGGACTAGCGGAAAGATCTACGAGCAGTACTTC. Translation gives CASSRTSGKIYEQYF.

This chain joins TRBV7-2 and TRBJ1-4; weak D call: TRBD1 (6 bases). Germline CDR1 reads SGHTA; CDR2 reads FQGNSA. The CDR3 is made up of 15 amino acids. Trimming removed 1 base from V and 6 bases from J, with 12 bases in between. The CDR3 region has the DNA TGTGCCAGCAGCTTAGGGCGGGGGGCGGATGAAAAACTGTTTTTT. Protein: CASSLGRGADEKLFF.

The chain recombines TRBV18 with TRBJ1-2; no reliable D call. Germline V gene sequence: CDR1 KGHSH, CDR2 LQKENI. There are 15 residues in the CDR3. Trimming left V 3 bases short and J 2 bases short, with 13 bases between. The CDR3 coding sequence is TGTGCCAGCTCACCGGAGGCCCAGGAGAACTATGGCTACACCTTC. It is translated as CASSPEAQENYGYTF.

V usage is TRBV28 and J usage is TRBJ2-3, with D perhaps TRBD1 (6 bases). The germline V gene has CDR1 MDHEN and CDR2 SYDVKM. Trimming pared 5 bases from V and 3 bases from J, leaving 18 bases between. CDR3 length: 16 residues. Written as DNA, the CDR3 is TGTGCCAGCAGTGGCTCCAGACAGGACGTGACAGATACGCAGTATTTT. Protein sequence: CASSGSRQDVTDTQYF.

The V gene is TRBV14, the J gene TRBJ2-7; D is possibly TRBD1 (6 bases). Judging by the DNA end, TRBJ2-5 fits better; the J call may be wrong. The CDR3 sequence is 15 residues long. From germline, CDR1 is SGHDN and CDR2 FVKESK. The CDR3 reads CASSLLGQKQETQYF. CDR3 in DNA: TGTGCCAGCAGCCTTTTAGGACAGAAACAAGAGACCCAGTACTTC.

The chain recombines TRBV20-1 with TRBJ1-1, with D perhaps matching TRBD1 (5 bases). CDR1 DFQATT and CDR2 SNEGSKA come from the germline V gene (reference sequence). Between the trimmed V and J ends, which lost 4 bases and 11 bases, there was a span of 20 bases. This CDR3 is 13 amino acids long. The CDR3 loop is CSATTPGLGQAFF. The CDR3, as DNA: TGCAGTGCTACAACACCAGGGTTGGGGCAGGCTTTCTTT.

The chain recombines TRBV7-2 with TRBJ2-5; D not resolved. The CDR3 has 15 residues. Trimming stripped 6 bases from V and 13 bases from J, with 27 bases between. Per the germline V gene, CDR1 is SGHTA and CDR2 is FQGNSA. CDR3 residues: CASSLEAYRPVERYF. As DNA, the CDR3 is TGTGCCAGCAGTCTAGAGGCCTACCGACCGGTCGAGCGGTACTTC.

This rearrangement joins TRBV20-1 to TRBJ1-5; the D is unclear. Trimming took 1 base from V and 2 from J, leaving 12 bases between them. This CDR3 comprises 15 residues. Germline V CDR1 and CDR2: DFQATT, SNEGSKA (reference sequence). CDR3 sequence reads: CSARGLGIGNQPQHF. In DNA form, the CDR3 reads TGCAGTGCTAGAGGATTGGGGATCGGCAATCAGCCCCAGCATTTT.

The rearrangement joins TRBV5-1 to TRBJ2-6; unclear D gene. Trimming took 0 bases from V and 0 from J, leaving 7 bases between them. This CDR3 contains 16 residues. Germline CDR1 is SGHRS and CDR2 is YFSETQ. The CDR3 region has the DNA TGCGCCAGCAGCTTGGTTGTCGACTCTGGGGCCAACGTCCTGACTTTC. This encodes CASSLVVDSGANVLTF.

J is TRBJ2-7 and V is TRBV6-1; D may be TRBD2 (6 bases). CDR1 and CDR2 from the germline V gene are MNHNS and SASEGT. This CDR3 has 14 residues. V gave up 4 bases and J gave up 2 bases, with 12 bases separating them. CDR3 bases: TGTGCCAGCAGTGGTGATAGCGGACCCTACGAGCAGTACTTC. Amino acids: CASSGDSGPYEQYF.

This chain uses TRBV9 with TRBJ2-5; the match to TRBD2 covers 7 bases. Germline lookup yields CDR1 SGDLS and CDR2 YYNGEE. After removal of 3 bases from V and 5 bases from J, the junction contained 4 bases not matched to a gene. The length of the CDR3 is 13 residues. The CDR3 protein is CASSELAWETQYF. The DNA of the CDR3 is TGTGCCAGCAGCGAACTAGCGTGGGAGACCCAGTACTTC.

This clonotype was counted between two and nine times. The V gene is TRBV29-1, the J gene TRBJ2-3, with a tentative D call TRBD2 (6 bases). Trimming left V 4 bases short and J 1 base short, with 12 bases between. Germline V lookup: CDR1 SQVTM, CDR2 ANQGSEA. The length of the CDR3 is 14 residues. In DNA form, the CDR3 reads TGCAGCGTTGCGGGAAAGCGGGGCACAGATACGCAGTATTTT. Translated: CSVAGKRGTDTQYF.

This chain uses TRBV29-1 with TRBJ1-5; perhaps TRBD1 as D (6 bases). CDR3 length equals 13 residues. V was pared by 6 bases and J by 3 bases, with 12 bases between. The germline CDR1 and CDR2 sequences are SQVTM and ANQGSEA. Here the CDR3 DNA reads TGCAGCGTGACCAGGGGCGACAATCAGCCCCAGCATTTT. It specifies CSVTRGDNQPQHF.

This chain connects TRBV12-3 or TRBV12-4 to TRBJ2-4, with D uncertain. The better agreement between TRBJ2-5 and the DNA end casts doubt on the J call. The CDR3 runs to 12 residues. The CDR3 nucleotides are TGTGCCAGCAGGCGAGTCCAAGAGACCCAGTACTTC. Its protein product is CASRRVQETQYF.

Turning to this clonotype: With a much larger clone just one base away, this may be a read error. The chain uses TRBV27 and TRBJ1-2; D remains unclear. CDR1 is MNHEY and CDR2 is SMNVEV in the germline V gene (reference sequence). The CDR3 runs to 12 residues. V lost 6 bases, J lost 4 bases, and 9 bases lay in between. CDR3 region: CASRLSGYGYTF. CDR3 in DNA: TGTGCCAGCAGGTTAAGCGGCTATGGCTACACCTTC.

V is TRBV10-3 and J is TRBJ2-7; TRBD1 aligns across 9 bases. V shed 6 bases and J 5 bases; nucleotides not matched to a gene: 14. From germline, CDR1 is ENHRY and CDR2 SYGVKD. This CDR3 has 16 residues. The CDR3 DNA follows: TGTGCCATCAGGGGGAGGACAGGGGACAATGGGGACGAGCAGTACTTC. This sequence encodes CAIRGRTGDNGDEQYF.

This clonotype was seen a handful of times. The chain employs TRBV3-1 and TRBJ2-2, with D perhaps TRBD1 (5 bases). The CDR3 is 14 amino acids. CDR1 and CDR2 from the germline V gene are LGHDT and YNNKEL (reference sequence). Deletions cut 3 bases from V and 7 bases from J, with 12 bases between. This CDR3 reads CASSQSQGYGELFF. For the CDR3, the DNA is TGTGCCAGCAGCCAGTCCCAGGGATACGGGGAGCTGTTTTTT.

This clonotype was detected only a few times. This chain connects TRBV7-6 to TRBJ2-5, with D perhaps TRBD1 (5 bases). CDR3 size: 14 residues. Trimming took off 5 bases at V and 5 bases at J, with 15 bases between the two ends. Germline assignment: CDR1 SGHVS and CDR2 FNYEAQ. The CDR3 region has the DNA TGTGCCAGCAGCCCACCCAGCAGGGCGGAGACCCAGTACTTC. It codes for CASSPPSRAETQYF.

The chain combines TRBV29-1 with TRBJ1-2, with a tentative D call TRBD1 (6 bases). CDR3 length equals 11 residues. The V gene lost 7 bases and the J gene lost 6 bases, with 12 bases spanning the gap. The germline CDR1 and CDR2 sequences are SQVTM and ANQGSEA. As DNA, the CDR3 is TGCAGCGAAGGGGGGGACAATGGCTACACCTTC. Protein sequence: CSEGGDNGYTF.

CDR3 in amino acids: CSARDIAPTGNYGYTF. Written as DNA, the CDR3 is TGCAGTGCTAGAGATATTGCTCCGACAGGGAACTATGGCTACACCTTC. This chain connects TRBV20-1 to TRBJ1-2; 7 bases line up with TRBD1. Germline CDR1 and CDR2: DFQATT and SNEGSKA (reference sequence). With V trimmed by 0 bases and J by 2 bases, 9 bases remained unmatched. The CDR3 has 16 residues.